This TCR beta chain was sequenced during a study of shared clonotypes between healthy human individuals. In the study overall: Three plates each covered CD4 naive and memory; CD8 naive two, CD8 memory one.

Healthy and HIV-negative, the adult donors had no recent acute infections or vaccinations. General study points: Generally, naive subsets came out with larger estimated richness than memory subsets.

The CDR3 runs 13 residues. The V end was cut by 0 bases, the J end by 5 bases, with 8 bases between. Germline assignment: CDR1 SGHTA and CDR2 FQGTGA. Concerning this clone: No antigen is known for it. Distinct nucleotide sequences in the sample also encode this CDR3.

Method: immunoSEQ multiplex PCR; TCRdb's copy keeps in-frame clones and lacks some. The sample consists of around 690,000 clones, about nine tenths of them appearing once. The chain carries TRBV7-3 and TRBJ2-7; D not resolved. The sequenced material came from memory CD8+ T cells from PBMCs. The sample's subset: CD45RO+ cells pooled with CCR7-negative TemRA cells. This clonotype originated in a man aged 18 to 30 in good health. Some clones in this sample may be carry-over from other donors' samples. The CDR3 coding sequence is TGTGCCAGCAGCTTAACAGGCAGCCACGAGCAGTACTTC. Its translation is CASSLTGSHEQYF. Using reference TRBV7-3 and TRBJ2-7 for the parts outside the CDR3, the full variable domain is GAGVSQTPSNKVTEKGKYVELRCDPISGHTALYWYRQSLGQGPEFLIYFQGTGAADDSGLPNDRFFAVRPEGSVSTLKIQRTERGDSAVYLCASSLTGSHEQYFGPGTRLTVT.